This T cell receptor (beta chain) was captured in a study of regulatory T cells in long-lasting Graves disease. Notes on the study in general: Results may be inaccurate due to the small sample size.

Noted time point: newly diagnosed GD, antithyroid drugs for less than 3 months. With RNA extracted from PBMCs as input, the TCR library was made. iRepertoire HTBI primers and Arm-PCR of CDR3 regions built TCR beta libraries. TCRdb reprocessed the multiplex PCR reads via MiXCR and lists one record per CDR3 protein. The table records 560,000 or so distinct CDR3 sequences, around 15% of them present only once. This clonotype was picked up a small number of times. The antigen remains undetermined. Germline loops: CDR1 MNHNS, CDR2 SASEGT. The CDR3 contains 16 residues. Trimming pared 2 bases from V and 2 bases from J, leaving 13 bases between. The sample also formed part of further work on T cells in Graves' hyperthyroidism and ophthalmopathy.

This TCR was recovered from a young man with Graves disease. This specimen consisted of peripheral blood mononuclear cells (PBMCs), obtained at new diagnosis, from a patient treated with antithyroid drugs. The gene calls are TRBV6-1 and TRBJ1-5; no firm D call. CDR3 amino acids: CASSEFGGGGNQPQHF. In DNA, the CDR3 is TGTGCCAGCAGTGAATTTGGAGGCGGTGGCAATCAGCCCCAGCATTTT.